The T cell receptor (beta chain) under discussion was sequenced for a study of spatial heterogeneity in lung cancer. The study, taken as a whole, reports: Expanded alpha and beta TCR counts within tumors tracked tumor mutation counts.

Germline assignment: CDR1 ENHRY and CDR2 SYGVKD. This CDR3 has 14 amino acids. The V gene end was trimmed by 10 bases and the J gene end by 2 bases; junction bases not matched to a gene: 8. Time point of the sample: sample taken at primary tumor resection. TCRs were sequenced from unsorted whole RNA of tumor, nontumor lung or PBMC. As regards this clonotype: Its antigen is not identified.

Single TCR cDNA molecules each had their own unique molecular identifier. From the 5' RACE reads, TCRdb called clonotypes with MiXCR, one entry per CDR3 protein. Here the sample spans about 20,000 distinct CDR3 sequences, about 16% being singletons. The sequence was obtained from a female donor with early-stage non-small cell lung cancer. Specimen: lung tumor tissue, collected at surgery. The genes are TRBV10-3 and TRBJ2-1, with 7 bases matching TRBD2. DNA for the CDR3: TGTGCCACTACTACAAGCGGGACCTACAATGAGCAGTTCTTC. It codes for CATTTSGTYNEQFF.